What follows are 9 T cell receptor beta chains derived from one specimen sequenced in a study of blood T cell dynamics during melanoma immunotherapy. The time point denotes: week 3, after first cycle of checkpoint inhibitor. TCRdb keeps only in-frame clones here, not all; method: immunoSEQ multiplex PCR. The sample lists 13,000 to 15,000 clones; around 85% were seen once. Source: blood, taken from a patient treated with checkpoint blockade. The receptors stem from a human donor with melanoma.

The rearrangement joins TRBV7-2 to TRBJ2-2; D is ambiguous. Trimming removed 3 bases at V and 1 base at J, with 12 bases between. Germline V CDR1 and CDR2: SGHTA, FQGNSA. The CDR3 consists of 16 residues. The CDR3 DNA sequence: TGTGCCAGCAGCTTCCGTGAAGGGCTGAACACCGGGGAGCTGTTTTTT. Translating it yields CASSFREGLNTGELFF.

The chain has TRBV7-2 and TRBJ2-2, with D possibly being TRBD1 (6 bases). Germline V gene data show CDR1 as SGHTA and CDR2 as FQGNSA. The CDR3 extends over 16 amino acids. The V gene lost 5 bases and the J gene lost 0 bases, with 13 bases spanning the gap. The CDR3 nucleotides read TGTGCCAGCAGCCAAAGGGACATCGCGAACACCGGGGAGCTGTTTTTT. Protein sequence: CASSQRDIANTGELFF.

The CDR3: CASSQVLGVYEQYF. CDR3 sequence (DNA): TGTGCCAGCAGCCAAGTGTTAGGGGTATACGAGCAGTACTTC. The chain recombines TRBV4-2 with TRBJ2-7; tentative D call: TRBD1 (5 bases). The CDR3 runs 14 residues. Germline assignment: CDR1 LGHNA and CDR2 YNFKEQ. V lost 1 base and J 4 bases, leaving 11 bases between the germline ends.

The rearrangement links TRBV7-2 to TRBJ2-2; D is undetermined. The CDR3 length is 14 residues. V lost 0 bases and J lost 4, with 6 bases in between. CDR1 SGHTA and CDR2 FQGNSA come from the germline V gene. Here the CDR3 reads CASSLAGRTGELFF. CDR3 nucleotides: TGTGCCAGCAGCTTAGCTGGGCGCACCGGGGAGCTGTTTTTT. The full variable domain, with the rest looked up from reference TRBV7-2 and TRBJ2-2, is GAGVSQSPSNKVTEKGKDVELRCDPISGHTALYWYRQSLGQGLEFLIYFQGNSAPDKSGLPSDRFSAERTGGSVSTLTIQRTQQEDSAVYLCASSLAGRTGELFFGEGSRLTVL.

The table lists this clone with a count of one. The chain uses TRBV6-1 and TRBJ2-5; no firm D call. The end of the DNA aligns better with TRBJ2-7, so the J call may be wrong. This CDR3 has 10 amino acids. Germline V lookup: CDR1 MNHNS, CDR2 SASEGT. The CDR3, as DNA: TGTGCCAGCGGGGACTACGAGCAGTACTTC. Translated, it gives CASGDYEQYF.

The chain couples TRBV11-2 to TRBJ2-5, with D tentatively TRBD2 (6 bases). The germline gives CDR1 SGHAT, CDR2 FQNNGV. This CDR3 has 14 residues. The V end lost 5 bases, the J end lost 11 bases, and 21 bases lay between the germline ends. DNA of the CDR3: TGTGCCAGCAGCGCCCGTTTAGCGGTCGTTGAGCAGTACTTC. It yields the protein CASSARLAVVEQYF.

The chain is built from TRBV28 and TRBJ2-7; maybe TRBD2 (6 bases). This CDR3 contains 16 residues. Germline V lookup: CDR1 MDHEN, CDR2 SYDVKM. V lost 2 bases to trimming and J lost 7 bases, with 21 bases between them. The CDR3 DNA reads as TGTGCCAGCAGTTTAGGGTCCGCCGGGACCGGGAGAGAGCAGTACTTC. Amino acids: CASSLGSAGTGREQYF. The entire variable domain, with the rest obtained from reference TRBV28 and TRBJ2-7, is as follows: DVKVTQSSRYLVKRTGEKVFLECVQDMDHENMFWYRQDPGLGLRLIYFSYDVKMKEKGDIPEGYSVSREKKERFSLILESASTNQTSMYLCASSLGSAGTGREQYFGPGTRLTVT.

The chain has TRBV19 and TRBJ2-7; 8 bases agree with TRBD1. This CDR3 has 14 residues. With V trimmed by 4 bases and J by 5 bases, 7 bases remained unmatched. CDR1 and CDR2 (germline): LNHDA, SQIVND (reference sequence). The CDR3 DNA is TGTGCCAGTAGTAACGGACAGGGTTCCAACGAGCAGTACTTC. Translation: CASSNGQGSNEQYF.

The chain uses TRBV28 and TRBJ2-1; possible D gene TRBD2, 6 bases. The CDR3 is 17 residues long. The V end was cut by 3 bases, the J end by 7 bases, with 22 bases between. Germline V gives CDR1 MDHEN, CDR2 SYDVKM. CDR3 loop: CASSFGGATGRPNEQFF. DNA for the CDR3: TGTGCCAGCAGTTTCGGCGGGGCCACTGGGAGGCCAAATGAGCAGTTCTTC.